A single sample gave rise to the 3 T cell receptor beta chains below, sequenced in a study of blood T cell repertoires in COVID-19. Method: immunoSEQ multiplex PCR; TCRdb's copy keeps in-frame clones and lacks some. Among 90,000 or so clones listed, 81% were seen once. Sequences were obtained from peripheral blood. Every receptor here comes from a man of 80 years or more with active or convalescent COVID-19.

The CDR3 sequence: CASGGAPNYGYTF. Written as DNA, the CDR3 is TGTGCCAGCGGGGGGGCGCCTAACTATGGCTACACCTTC. The chain employs TRBV6-5 and TRBJ1-2, with D tentatively TRBD1 (6 bases). Germline-derived CDR1 and CDR2 are MNHEY and SVGAGI. This CDR3 contains 13 residues. V was clipped by 8 bases and J by 0 bases, with 10 bases between them.

The chain is built from TRBV28 and TRBJ2-7; D might be TRBD1 (5 bases). The CDR3 has 13 amino acids. The V end was cut by 8 bases, the J end by 1 base, with 12 bases between. From germline, CDR1 is MDHEN and CDR2 SYDVKM. CDR3 sequence reads: CASCGRGSYEQYF. CDR3 sequence (DNA): TGTGCCAGCTGCGGAAGGGGTTCCTACGAGCAGTACTTC.

The count of this clone is one. CDR3 amino acids: CASSQGGAGGGYTF. The CDR3 bases are TGTGCCAGCAGCCAAGGTGGGGCAGGAGGGGGCTACACCTTC. The rearrangement joins TRBV3-1 (or the pseudogene TRBV3-2) to TRBJ1-2; possibly TRBD1 for D (5 bases). Germline assignment: CDR1 LGHDT and CDR2 YNNKEL (reference sequence). The CDR3 covers 14 residues. V lost 1 base, J lost 8 bases, and 14 bases lay in between.